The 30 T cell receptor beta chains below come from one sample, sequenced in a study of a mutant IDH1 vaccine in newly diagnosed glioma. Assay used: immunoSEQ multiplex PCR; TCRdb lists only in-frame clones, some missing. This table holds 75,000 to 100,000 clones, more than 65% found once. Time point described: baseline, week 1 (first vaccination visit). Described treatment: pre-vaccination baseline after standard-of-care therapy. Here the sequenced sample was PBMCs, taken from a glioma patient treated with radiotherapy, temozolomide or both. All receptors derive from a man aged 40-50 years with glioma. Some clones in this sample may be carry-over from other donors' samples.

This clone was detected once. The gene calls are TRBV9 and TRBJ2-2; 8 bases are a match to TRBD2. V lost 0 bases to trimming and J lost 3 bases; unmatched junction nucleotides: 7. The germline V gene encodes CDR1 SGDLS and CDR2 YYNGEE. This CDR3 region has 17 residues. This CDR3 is CASSVATTGGYTGELFF. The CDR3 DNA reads TGTGCCAGCAGCGTAGCTACGACGGGGGGGTACACCGGGGAGCTGTTTTTT.

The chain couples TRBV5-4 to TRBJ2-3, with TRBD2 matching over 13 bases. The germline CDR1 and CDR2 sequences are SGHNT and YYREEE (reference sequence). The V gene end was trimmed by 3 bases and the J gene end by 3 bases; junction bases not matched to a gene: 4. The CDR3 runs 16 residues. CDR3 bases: TGTGCCAGCAGCTGGACTAGCGGGGGAGGTACAGATACGCAGTATTTT. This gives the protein CASSWTSGGGTDTQYF.

In nucleotides, the CDR3 is TGTGCCAGCAGCCCCGAGGGGCGGCAGCCCCAGCATTTT. It yields the protein CASSPEGRQPQHF. The J gene is TRBJ1-5, the V gene TRBV7-9; weak D call: TRBD1 (5 bases). Germline CDR1 reads SEHNR; CDR2 reads FQNEAQ (reference sequence). With 5 bases removed from V and 7 bases from J, the gap between germline ends came to 12 bases. CDR3 size: 13 residues.

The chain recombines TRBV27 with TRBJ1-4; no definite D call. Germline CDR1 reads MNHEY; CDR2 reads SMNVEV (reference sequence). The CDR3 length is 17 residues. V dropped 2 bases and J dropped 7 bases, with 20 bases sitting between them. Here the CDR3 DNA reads TGTGCCAGCAGTTTAATACGGATGGGAGGTCGAGTTGAAAAACTGTTTTTT. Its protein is CASSLIRMGGRVEKLFF.

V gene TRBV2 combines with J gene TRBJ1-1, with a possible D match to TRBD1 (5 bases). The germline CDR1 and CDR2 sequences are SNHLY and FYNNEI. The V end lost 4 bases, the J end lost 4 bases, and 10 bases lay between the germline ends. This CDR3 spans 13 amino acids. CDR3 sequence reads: CASSADQGTEAFF. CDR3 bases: TGTGCCAGCAGTGCGGATCAGGGCACTGAAGCTTTCTTT.

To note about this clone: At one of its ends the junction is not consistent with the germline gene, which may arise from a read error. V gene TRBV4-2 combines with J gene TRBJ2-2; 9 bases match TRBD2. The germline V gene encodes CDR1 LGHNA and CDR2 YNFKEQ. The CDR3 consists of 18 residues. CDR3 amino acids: CASSQDGAGGPNTGEPFF. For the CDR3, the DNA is TGTGCCAGCAGCCAAGATGGGGCGGGGGGGCCTAACACCGGGGAGCCGTTTTTT.

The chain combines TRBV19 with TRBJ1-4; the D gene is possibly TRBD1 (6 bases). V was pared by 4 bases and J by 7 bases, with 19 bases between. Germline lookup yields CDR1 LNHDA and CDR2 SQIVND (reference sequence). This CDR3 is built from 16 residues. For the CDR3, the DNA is TGTGCCAGTAGTAGCCAGGGGCCGCCCTCGCCTGAAAAACTGTTTTTT. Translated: CASSSQGPPSPEKLFF.

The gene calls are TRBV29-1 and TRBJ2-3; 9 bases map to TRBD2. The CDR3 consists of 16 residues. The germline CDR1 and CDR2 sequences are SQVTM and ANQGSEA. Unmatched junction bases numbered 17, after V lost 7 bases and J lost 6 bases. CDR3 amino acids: CSGSRGLRGGADTQYF. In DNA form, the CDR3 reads TGCAGCGGTAGCCGGGGGTTGCGGGGGGGGGCGGATACGCAGTATTTT.

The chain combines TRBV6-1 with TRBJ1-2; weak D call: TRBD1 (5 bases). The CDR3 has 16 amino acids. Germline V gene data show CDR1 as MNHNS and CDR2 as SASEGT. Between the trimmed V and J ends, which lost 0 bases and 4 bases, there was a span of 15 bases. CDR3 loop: CASSEADMGLGYGYTF. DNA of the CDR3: TGTGCCAGCAGTGAAGCGGATATGGGGCTTGGCTATGGCTACACCTTC.

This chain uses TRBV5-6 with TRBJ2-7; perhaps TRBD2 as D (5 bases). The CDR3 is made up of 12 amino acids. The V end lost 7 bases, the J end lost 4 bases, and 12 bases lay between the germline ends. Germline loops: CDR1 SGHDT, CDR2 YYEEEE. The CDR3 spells CASSAGRYEQYF. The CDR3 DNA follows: TGTGCCAGCTCGGCGGGTAGGTACGAGCAGTACTTC.

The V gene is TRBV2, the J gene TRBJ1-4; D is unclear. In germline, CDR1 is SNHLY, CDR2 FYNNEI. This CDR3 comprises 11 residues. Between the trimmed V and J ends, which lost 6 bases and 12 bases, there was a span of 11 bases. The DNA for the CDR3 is TGTGCCAGCAGGGGCCAGTCCGAACTGTTTTTT. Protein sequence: CASRGQSELFF.

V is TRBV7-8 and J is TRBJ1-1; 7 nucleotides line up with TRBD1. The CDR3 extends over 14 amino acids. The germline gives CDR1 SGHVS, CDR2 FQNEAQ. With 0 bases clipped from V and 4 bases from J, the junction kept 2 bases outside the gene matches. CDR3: CASSLARQGTEAFF. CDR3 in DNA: TGTGCCAGCAGCTTAGCCCGACAGGGCACTGAAGCTTTCTTT.

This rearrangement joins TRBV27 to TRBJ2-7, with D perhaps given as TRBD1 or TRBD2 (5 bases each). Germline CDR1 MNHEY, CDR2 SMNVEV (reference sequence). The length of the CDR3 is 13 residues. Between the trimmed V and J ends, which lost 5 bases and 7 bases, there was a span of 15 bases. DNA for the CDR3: TGTGCCAGCAGTAAACCAGGGTCGGGGGAGCAGTACTTC. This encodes CASSKPGSGEQYF.

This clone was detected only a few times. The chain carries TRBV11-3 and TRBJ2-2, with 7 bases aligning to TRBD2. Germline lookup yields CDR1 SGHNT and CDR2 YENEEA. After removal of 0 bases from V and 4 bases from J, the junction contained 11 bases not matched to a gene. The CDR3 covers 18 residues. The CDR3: CASSLDQGGSSTTGELFF. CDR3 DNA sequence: TGTGCCAGCAGCTTAGATCAGGGAGGGAGTTCTACCACCGGGGAGCTGTTTTTT.

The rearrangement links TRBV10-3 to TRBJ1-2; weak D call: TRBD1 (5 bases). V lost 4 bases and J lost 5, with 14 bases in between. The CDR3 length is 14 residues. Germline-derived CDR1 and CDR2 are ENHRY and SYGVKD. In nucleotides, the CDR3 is TGTGCCATCAGTGTGTCAACCGGGACGTATGGCTACACCTTC. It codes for CAISVSTGTYGYTF.

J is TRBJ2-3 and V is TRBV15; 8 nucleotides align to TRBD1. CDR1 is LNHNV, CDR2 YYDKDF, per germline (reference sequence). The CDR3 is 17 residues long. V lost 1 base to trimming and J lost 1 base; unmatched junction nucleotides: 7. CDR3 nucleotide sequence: TGTGCCACCAGCAGAGGCAACAGGGGGTTTGGCACAGATACGCAGTATTTT. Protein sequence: CATSRGNRGFGTDTQYF.

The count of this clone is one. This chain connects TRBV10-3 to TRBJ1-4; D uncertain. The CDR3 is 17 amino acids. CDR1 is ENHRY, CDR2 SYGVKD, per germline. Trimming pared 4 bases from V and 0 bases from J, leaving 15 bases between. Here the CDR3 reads CAISVAGGRATNEKLFF. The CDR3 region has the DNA TGTGCCATCAGTGTCGCGGGCGGGCGGGCAACTAATGAAAAACTGTTTTTT.

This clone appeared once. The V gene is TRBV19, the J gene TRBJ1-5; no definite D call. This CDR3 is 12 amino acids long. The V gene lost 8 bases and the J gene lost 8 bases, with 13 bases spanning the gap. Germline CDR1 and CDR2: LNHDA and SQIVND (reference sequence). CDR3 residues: CASAAEYKPQHF. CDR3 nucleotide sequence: TGTGCCAGTGCCGCCGAGTACAAGCCCCAGCATTTT.

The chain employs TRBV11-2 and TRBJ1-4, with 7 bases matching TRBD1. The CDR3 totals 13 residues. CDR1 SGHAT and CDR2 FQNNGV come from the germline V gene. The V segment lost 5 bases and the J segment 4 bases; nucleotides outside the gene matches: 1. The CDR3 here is CASSRDSNEKLFF. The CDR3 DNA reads TGTGCCAGCAGCCGGGACAGTAATGAAAAACTGTTTTTT.

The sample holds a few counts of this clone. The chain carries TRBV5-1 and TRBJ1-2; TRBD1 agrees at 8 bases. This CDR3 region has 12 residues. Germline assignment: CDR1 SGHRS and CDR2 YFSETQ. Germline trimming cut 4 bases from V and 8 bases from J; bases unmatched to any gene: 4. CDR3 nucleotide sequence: TGCGCCAGCAGCCAGGACAGGGAAGGCTACACCTTC. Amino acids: CASSQDREGYTF.

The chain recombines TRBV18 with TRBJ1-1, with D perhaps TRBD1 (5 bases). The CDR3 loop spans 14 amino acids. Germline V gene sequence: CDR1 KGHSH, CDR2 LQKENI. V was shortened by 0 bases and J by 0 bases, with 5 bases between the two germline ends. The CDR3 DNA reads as TGTGCCAGCTCACCACCGGGACTGAACACTGAAGCTTTCTTT. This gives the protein CASSPPGLNTEAFF.

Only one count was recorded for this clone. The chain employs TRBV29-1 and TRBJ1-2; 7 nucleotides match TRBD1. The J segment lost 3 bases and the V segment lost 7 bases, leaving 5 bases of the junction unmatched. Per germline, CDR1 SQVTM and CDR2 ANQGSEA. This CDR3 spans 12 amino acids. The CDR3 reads CSASRGDYGYTF. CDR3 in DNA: TGCAGCGCCTCCAGGGGGGACTATGGCTACACCTTC.

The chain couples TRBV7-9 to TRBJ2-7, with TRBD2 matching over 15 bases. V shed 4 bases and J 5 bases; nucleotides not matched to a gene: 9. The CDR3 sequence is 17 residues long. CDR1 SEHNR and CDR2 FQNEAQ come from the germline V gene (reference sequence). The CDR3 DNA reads TGTGCCAGCAGCTCGGGGACTAGCGGGGGGTACTTCGACGAGCAGTACTTC. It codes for CASSSGTSGGYFDEQYF.

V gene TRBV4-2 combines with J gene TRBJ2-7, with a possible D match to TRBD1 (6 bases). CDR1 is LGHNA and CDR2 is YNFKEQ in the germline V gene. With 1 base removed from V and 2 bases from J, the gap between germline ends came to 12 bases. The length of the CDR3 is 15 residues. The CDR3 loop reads CASSQARQVTYEQYF. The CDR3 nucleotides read TGTGCCAGCAGCCAAGCAAGACAGGTTACCTACGAGCAGTACTTC.

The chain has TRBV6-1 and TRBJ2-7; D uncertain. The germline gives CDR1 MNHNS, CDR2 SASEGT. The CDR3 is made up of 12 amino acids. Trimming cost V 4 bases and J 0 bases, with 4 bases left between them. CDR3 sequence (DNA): TGTGCCAGCAGTGTCAGCTCCTACGAGCAGTACTTC. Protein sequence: CASSVSSYEQYF.

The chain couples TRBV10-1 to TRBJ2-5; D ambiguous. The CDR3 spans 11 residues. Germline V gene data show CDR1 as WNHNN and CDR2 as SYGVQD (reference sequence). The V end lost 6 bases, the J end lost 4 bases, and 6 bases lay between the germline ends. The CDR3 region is CASSNLETQYF. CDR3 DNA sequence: TGCGCCAGCAGCAATCTAGAGACCCAGTACTTC.

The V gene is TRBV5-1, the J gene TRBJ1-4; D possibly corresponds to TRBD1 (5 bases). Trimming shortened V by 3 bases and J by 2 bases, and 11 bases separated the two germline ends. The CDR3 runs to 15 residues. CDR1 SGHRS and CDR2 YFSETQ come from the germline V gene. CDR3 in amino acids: CASSWGTGTNEKLFF. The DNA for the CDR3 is TGCGCCAGCAGCTGGGGGACGGGGACTAATGAAAAACTGTTTTTT.

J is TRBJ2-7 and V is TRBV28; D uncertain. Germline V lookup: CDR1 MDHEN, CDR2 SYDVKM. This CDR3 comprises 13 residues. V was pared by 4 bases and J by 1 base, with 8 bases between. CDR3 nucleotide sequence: TGTGCCAGCAGTTCAGTTTCTTCCTACGAGCAGTACTTC. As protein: CASSSVSSYEQYF.

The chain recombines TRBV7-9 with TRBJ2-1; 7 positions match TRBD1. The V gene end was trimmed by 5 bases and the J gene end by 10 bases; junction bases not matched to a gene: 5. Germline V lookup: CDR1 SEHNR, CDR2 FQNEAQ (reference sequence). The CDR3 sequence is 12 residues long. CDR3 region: CASSPTGLEQFF. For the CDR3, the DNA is TGTGCCAGCAGCCCGACAGGGTTAGAGCAGTTCTTC.

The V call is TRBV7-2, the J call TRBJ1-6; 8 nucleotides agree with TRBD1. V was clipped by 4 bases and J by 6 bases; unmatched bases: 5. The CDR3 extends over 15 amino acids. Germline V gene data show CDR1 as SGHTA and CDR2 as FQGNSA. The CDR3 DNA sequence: TGTGCCAGCAGCTCGCGGACAGGGTCTAATTCACCCCTCCACTTT. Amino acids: CASSSRTGSNSPLHF.